The clone carrying this TCR beta chain showed up just once. These data belong to a study of blood T cell repertoires in COVID-19. This CDR3 is 15 amino acids long. With 5 bases removed from V and 0 bases from J, the gap between germline ends came to 10 bases. CDR1 is LNHDA, CDR2 SQIVND, per germline (reference sequence). Data came from immunoSEQ multiplex PCR; TCRdb stores just in-frame clones and leaves some out. This sample has 120,000 or so clones; more than 70% occur once, and the top ten carry about 3%. This clonotype was sampled from a woman aged 45 to 65 with acute or convalescent COVID-19. This sequence joins TRBV19 and TRBJ2-2, with a possible D match to TRBD1 (5 bases). The source material was peripheral blood. The CDR3 DNA sequence: TGTGCCAGTAGTGGCAGGGTCGCGAACACCGGGGAGCTGTTTTTT. Translating gives CASSGRVANTGELFF.